Given below is one T cell receptor beta chain in context. Antigen unknown. This sample is drawn from a study of T cells after yellow fever vaccination. Study-level information: Fractions low in cell number were prepared with SMART-Seq v4 Ultra Low Input. Regarding the study as a whole: Weaker in magnitude, the secondary response showed a faster peak on day 5 versus 15.

They built TCR cDNA with 5'RACE template switching, a step that put in a universal primer site and UMIs. TCRdb re-called the 5' RACE reads through MiXCR, storing one row per CDR3 protein. The table has approximately 550,000 distinct CDR3 sequences, 15% to 20% seen once; the top ten hold over 11%. The receptor's source is a man aged 25-45 years who received the YFV17D yellow fever vaccine. The sample here was PBMCs, taken 15 days after the yellow fever booster vaccination.

The CDR3 loop reads CATSEQGATGELFF. CDR3 in DNA: TGTGCCACCAGTGAACAGGGGGCAACCGGGGAGCTGTTTTTT. The V gene is TRBV24-1, the J gene TRBJ2-2; TRBD1 matches 9 bases. This CDR3 spans 14 amino acids. With 4 bases clipped from V and 5 bases from J, the junction kept 1 base outside the gene matches. Germline V gene lookup returns CDR1 KGHDR and CDR2 SFDVKD.